This T cell receptor beta chain was documented in a study of blood T cell repertoires in COVID-19. As handled by the study authors: Reference gene primers were amplified, and this amplification served to estimate nucleated cell counts. Assay: immunoSEQ multiplex PCR; the TCRdb copy retains only in-frame clones and omits some. That table supplies the V and J calls and clone size; D and trimming were determined from the DNA. The table lists roughly 100,000 clones, more than 80% of them singletons. This clone was counted between two and nine times. Germline assignment: CDR1 SGDLS and CDR2 YYNGEE. After removal of 1 base from V and 5 bases from J, the junction contained 0 bases not matched to a gene. The CDR3 loop spans 14 amino acids.

This chain links TRBV9 with TRBJ2-5; 12 bases align to TRBD2. The clonotype comes from a woman aged 65 to 85 with acute or convalescent COVID-19. Sequenced sample: peripheral blood. The CDR3 spells CASSVTSGRETQYF. The CDR3 DNA follows: TGTGCCAGCAGCGTAACTAGCGGGAGGGAGACCCAGTACTTC.